This T cell receptor beta chain was recovered during a study of T cell responses to AZD1222 COVID-19 vaccine. TCRdb keeps only in-frame clones here, not all; method: immunoSEQ multiplex PCR. The table includes 90,000 to 150,000 clones, approximately 87% detected once. As to this clone: Its antigen is unknown.

Whole-study results and caveats: Spike-spanning, vaccine-associated CD4 TCRs were dominant at 160-218 and 743-854.

This clonotype originated in an adult in good health. Specimen: peripheral blood, collected on day 0 of AZD1222 vaccination.

The CDR3 nucleotides are TGCGCCAGCAGCCAGGTTTCGATGAACACTGAAGCTTTCTTT. As protein: CASSQVSMNTEAFF. This rearrangement joins TRBV4-1 to TRBJ1-1, with D hard to call. V was cut by 3 bases and J by 0 bases, with 8 bases left in between. Per germline, CDR1 MGHRA and CDR2 YSYEKL. This CDR3 has 14 amino acids.